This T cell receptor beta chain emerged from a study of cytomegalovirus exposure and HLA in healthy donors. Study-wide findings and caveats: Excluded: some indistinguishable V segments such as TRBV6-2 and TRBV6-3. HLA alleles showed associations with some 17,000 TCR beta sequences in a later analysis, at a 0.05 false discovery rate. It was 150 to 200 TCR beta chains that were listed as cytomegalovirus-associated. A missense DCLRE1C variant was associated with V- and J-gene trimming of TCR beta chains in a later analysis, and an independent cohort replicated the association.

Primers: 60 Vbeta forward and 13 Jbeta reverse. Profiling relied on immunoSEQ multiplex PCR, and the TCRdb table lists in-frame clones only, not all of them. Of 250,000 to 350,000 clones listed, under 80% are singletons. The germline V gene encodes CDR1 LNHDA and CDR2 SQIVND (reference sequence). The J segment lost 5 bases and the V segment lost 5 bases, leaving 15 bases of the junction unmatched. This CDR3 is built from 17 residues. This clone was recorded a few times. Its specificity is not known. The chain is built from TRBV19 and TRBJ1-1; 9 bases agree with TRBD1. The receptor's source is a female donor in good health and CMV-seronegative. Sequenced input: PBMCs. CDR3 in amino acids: CASSVSLLTGGRTEAFF. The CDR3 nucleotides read TGTGCCAGTAGTGTATCTTTACTCACAGGGGGCCGGACTGAAGCTTTCTTT. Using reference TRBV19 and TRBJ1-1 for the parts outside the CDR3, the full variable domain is DGGITQSPKYLFRKEGQNVTLSCEQNLNHDAMYWYRQDPGQGLRLIYYSQIVNDFQKGDIAEGYSVSREKKESFPLTVTSAQKNPTAFYLCASSVSLLTGGRTEAFFGQGTRLTVV.